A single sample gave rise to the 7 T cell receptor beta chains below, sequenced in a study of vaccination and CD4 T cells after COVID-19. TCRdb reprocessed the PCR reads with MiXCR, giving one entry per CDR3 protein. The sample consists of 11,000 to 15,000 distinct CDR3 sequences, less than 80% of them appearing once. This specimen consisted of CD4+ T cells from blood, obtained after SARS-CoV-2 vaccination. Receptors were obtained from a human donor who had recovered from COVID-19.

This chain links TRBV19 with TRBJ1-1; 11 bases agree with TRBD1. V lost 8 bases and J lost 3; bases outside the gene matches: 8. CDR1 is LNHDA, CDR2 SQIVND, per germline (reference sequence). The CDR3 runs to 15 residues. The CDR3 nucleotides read TGTGCCAGTCGAAGGGCGGGACAGGGGGACACTGAAGCTTTCTTT. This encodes CASRRAGQGDTEAFF.

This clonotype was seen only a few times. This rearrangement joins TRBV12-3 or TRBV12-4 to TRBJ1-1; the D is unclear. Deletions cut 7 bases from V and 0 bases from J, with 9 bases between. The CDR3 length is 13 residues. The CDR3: CASMGRVNTEAFF. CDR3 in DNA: TGTGCCAGCATGGGCAGAGTGAACACTGAAGCTTTCTTT.

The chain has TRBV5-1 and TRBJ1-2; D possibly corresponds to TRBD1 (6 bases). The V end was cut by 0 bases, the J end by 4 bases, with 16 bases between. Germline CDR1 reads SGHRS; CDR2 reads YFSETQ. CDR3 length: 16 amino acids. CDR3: CASSLAGTSSFYGYTF. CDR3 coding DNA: TGCGCCAGCAGCTTGGCCGGGACATCCTCATTCTATGGCTACACCTTC.

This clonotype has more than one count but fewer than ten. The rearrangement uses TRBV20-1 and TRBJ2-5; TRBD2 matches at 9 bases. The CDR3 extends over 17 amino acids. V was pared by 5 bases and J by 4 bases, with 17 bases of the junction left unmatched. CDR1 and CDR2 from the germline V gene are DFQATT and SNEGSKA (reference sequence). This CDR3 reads CSAAKEDSGSPRETQYF. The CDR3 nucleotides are TGCAGTGCTGCTAAGGAGGATAGCGGGAGTCCTCGAGAGACCCAGTACTTC.

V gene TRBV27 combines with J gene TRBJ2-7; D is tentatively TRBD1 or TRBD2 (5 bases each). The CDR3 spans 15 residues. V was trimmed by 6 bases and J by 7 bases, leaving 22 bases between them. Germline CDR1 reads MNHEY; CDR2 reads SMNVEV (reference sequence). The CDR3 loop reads CASSLARVPTGEQYF. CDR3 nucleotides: TGTGCCAGCAGCCTCGCCAGGGTTCCCACGGGGGAGCAGTACTTC.

The DNA of the CDR3 is TGCAGTGCTAGTACTCGGGTCTCTGGGGCCAACGTCCTGACTTTC. Its translation: CSASTRVSGANVLTF. This chain uses TRBV20-1 with TRBJ2-6; no reliable D call. The CDR3 runs 15 residues. Between the trimmed V and J ends, which lost 3 bases and 0 bases, there was a span of 9 bases. Looked up from germline, CDR1 is DFQATT and CDR2 is SNEGSKA (reference sequence).

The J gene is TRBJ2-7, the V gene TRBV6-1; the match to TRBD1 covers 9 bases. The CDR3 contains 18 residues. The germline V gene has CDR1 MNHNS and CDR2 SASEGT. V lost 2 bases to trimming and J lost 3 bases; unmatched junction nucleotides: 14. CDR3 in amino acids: CASSETLGGGTGNYEQYF. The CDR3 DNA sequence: TGTGCCAGCAGTGAAACCCTCGGTGGTGGGACAGGGAACTACGAGCAGTACTTC.